Each of the 16 T cell receptor beta chains below was sequenced from the same sample in a study of blood T cell repertoires in COVID-19. Produced via immunoSEQ multiplex PCR; TCRdb's table is partial and in-frame only. The sample consists of 250,000 to 300,000 clones, 88% of them appearing once. Sequencing was done on a sample of peripheral blood. Receptor source: a woman in her 70s with COVID-19, enrolled during active disease.

The chain combines TRBV27 with TRBJ1-5, with no clear D. V gave up 6 bases and J gave up 2 bases, with 11 bases separating them. The germline gives CDR1 MNHEY, CDR2 SMNVEV (reference sequence). The CDR3 has 14 residues. CDR3 sequence (DNA): TGTGCCAGCAGACTAGGACGGGGCAATCAGCCCCAGCATTTT. Encoded protein: CASRLGRGNQPQHF.

The CDR3 nucleotides read TGCGCCAGCAGCTTCGGACAGGGGGCAGGCACAGATACGCAGTATTTT. It specifies CASSFGQGAGTDTQYF. The chain joins TRBV5-1 to TRBJ2-3; 11 bases are a match to TRBD1. Germline CDR1 SGHRS, CDR2 YFSETQ. With 2 bases clipped from V and 1 base from J, the junction kept 3 bases outside the gene matches. The CDR3 is 16 residues long.

This sequence joins TRBV29-1 and TRBJ2-1; unclear D gene. Germline-derived CDR1 and CDR2 are SQVTM and ANQGSEA. The CDR3 contains 12 residues. The V end lost 6 bases, the J end lost 9 bases, and 15 bases lay between the germline ends. The CDR3 sequence is CSVAASVSEQFF. The CDR3 DNA reads TGCAGCGTCGCAGCTAGTGTCAGTGAGCAGTTCTTC.

This chain connects TRBV30 to TRBJ2-7; D not resolved. The CDR3 contains 10 residues. Germline V gene data show CDR1 as GTSNPN and CDR2 as SVGIG (reference sequence). Trimming cost V 0 bases and J 6 bases, with 3 bases left between them. CDR3 residues: CAWSVGEQYF. DNA of the CDR3: TGTGCCTGGAGTGTCGGCGAGCAGTACTTC.

V gene TRBV19 combines with J gene TRBJ2-5; the match to TRBD2 covers 7 bases. Germline CDR1 and CDR2: LNHDA and SQIVND (reference sequence). V gave up 6 bases and J gave up 5 bases; unmatched junction bases: 12. The CDR3 runs 15 residues. This CDR3 is CASSKERGGWETQYF. CDR3 DNA sequence: TGTGCCAGTAGCAAAGAGCGGGGAGGGTGGGAGACCCAGTACTTC. The whole variable domain, remainder taken from reference TRBV19 and TRBJ2-5, is DGGITQSPKYLFRKEGQNVTLSCEQNLNHDAMYWYRQDPGQGLRLIYYSQIVNDFQKGDIAEGYSVSREKKESFPLTVTSAQKNPTAFYLCASSKERGGWETQYFGPGTRLLVL.

The chain recombines TRBV19 with TRBJ2-5, with D possibly being TRBD1 (8 bases). Trimming cost V 9 bases and J 5 bases, with 22 bases left between them. In germline, CDR1 is LNHDA, CDR2 SQIVND (reference sequence). The CDR3 is made up of 15 amino acids. DNA for the CDR3: TGTGCCAGCCGGAGTCTTGACAGGGGAGGGGAGACCCAGTACTTC. As protein: CASRSLDRGGETQYF.

The rearrangement links TRBV3-1 (or the pseudogene TRBV3-2) to TRBJ2-1; D ambiguous. The CDR3 has 11 residues. Germline CDR1 reads LGHDT; CDR2 reads YNNKEL (reference sequence). V lost 1 base and J 9 bases, leaving 4 bases between the germline ends. The CDR3 loop reads CASSQGSEQFF. The DNA for the CDR3 is TGTGCCAGCAGCCAAGGGAGTGAGCAGTTCTTC.

The J gene is TRBJ1-6, the V gene TRBV27; D gene unclear. CDR1 MNHEY and CDR2 SMNVEV come from the germline V gene (reference sequence). The germline V and J ends were trimmed by 8 bases and 13 bases, with 27 bases remaining between them. The CDR3 contains 16 residues. CDR3 sequence (DNA): TGTGCCAGCCGAGTTCTAACCCTAGATACAATCCCGCCCCTCCACTTT. Its translation is CASRVLTLDTIPPLHF.

The rearrangement joins TRBV6-5 to TRBJ1-2, with no clear D. The CDR3 length is 14 residues. V was clipped by 6 bases and J by 6 bases, with 17 bases between them. Germline CDR1 and CDR2: MNHEY and SVGAGI. CDR3 in amino acids: CASSRKFTDNGYTF. CDR3 bases: TGTGCCAGCAGCCGGAAATTTACAGATAATGGCTACACCTTC.

The chain uses TRBV5-5 and TRBJ2-3; possible D gene TRBD2, 5 bases. V was trimmed by 2 bases and J by 0 bases, leaving 16 bases between them. CDR3 size: 17 residues. Germline values: CDR1 SGHKS, CDR2 YYEKEE (reference sequence). For the CDR3, the DNA is TGTGCCAGCAGCTTAGGACCCATCGGGGTTAGCACAGATACGCAGTATTTT. It is translated as CASSLGPIGVSTDTQYF.

The rearrangement links TRBV30 to TRBJ2-7; D may be TRBD2 (5 bases). V was clipped by 1 base and J by 6 bases, with 10 bases between them. The CDR3 is 12 residues long. Germline CDR1 reads GTSNPN; CDR2 reads SVGIG (reference sequence). This chain's CDR3 is CAWSGSRGEQYF. Here the CDR3 DNA reads TGTGCCTGGAGTGGATCTCGGGGCGAGCAGTACTTC.

The rearrangement links TRBV6-5 to TRBJ1-1; possible D gene TRBD1, 5 bases. V was clipped by 8 bases and J by 0 bases, with 16 bases between them. This CDR3 spans 15 amino acids. Looked up from germline, CDR1 is MNHEY and CDR2 is SVGAGI. The chain's CDR3 is CASEALAGMNTEAFF. CDR3 sequence (DNA): TGTGCCAGCGAGGCCCTTGCAGGGATGAACACTGAAGCTTTCTTT.

The gene calls are TRBV12-1 and TRBJ1-1. TRBV12-1 represents a pseudogene. The CDR3 is 15 amino acids. The CDR3 DNA reads TGTGCCAGCAGCTTGAGGGGGGGCCTGAACACTGAAGCTTTCTTT. Translation gives CASSLRGGLNTEAFF.

The chain carries TRBV30 and TRBJ1-5; D may be TRBD1 (5 bases). This CDR3 has 12 amino acids. Trimming shortened V by 5 bases and J by 0 bases, and 5 bases separated the two germline ends. Germline assignment: CDR1 GTSNPN and CDR2 SVGIG (reference sequence). In DNA form, the CDR3 reads TGTGCCTGGGACAGTAGCAATCAGCCCCAGCATTTT. Its protein is CAWDSSNQPQHF. Together with reference TRBV30 and TRBJ1-5, the CDR3 gives the full variable domain: SQTIHQWPATLVQPVGSPLSLECTVEGTSNPNLYWYRQAAGRGLQLLFYSVGIGQISSEVPQNLSASRPQDRQFILSSKKLLLSDSGFYLCAWDSSNQPQHFGDGTRLSIL.

This rearrangement joins TRBV6-6 to TRBJ1-5; TRBD1 aligns across 9 bases. J was trimmed by 4 bases and V by 6 bases; bases with no gene match: 4. The CDR3 extends over 14 amino acids. Germline V gives CDR1 MNHNY, CDR2 SVGAGI (reference sequence). CDR3 sequence reads: CASRGQGRNQPQHF. The CDR3 bases are TGTGCCAGCAGGGGACAGGGTAGGAATCAGCCCCAGCATTTT.

This clone was seen once. The chain is built from TRBV19 and TRBJ2-2; D is perhaps TRBD1 (5 bases). This CDR3 has 12 residues. V dropped 4 bases and J dropped 6 bases, with 6 bases sitting between them. Germline V lookup: CDR1 LNHDA, CDR2 SQIVND (reference sequence). The CDR3 bases are TGTGCCAGTAGTAGACAGCCCGGGGAGCTGTTTTTT. It encodes CASSRQPGELFF.